These 18 T cell receptor beta chains came from one sample sequenced in a study of post-analysis software for immune sequencing data. cDNA libraries of TCR beta carried unique molecular identifiers. TCRdb analysed the PCR reads with MiXCR anew, one entry per CDR3 protein. In the table there are around 440,000 distinct CDR3 sequences, under 55% of which are singletons. General study results and limits: Four to six TRBV segments were more frequent in patients than controls; TRBV5-6, TRBV5-1 and TRBV20-1 belonged to this group.

These TCRs are of unknown antigen specificity. Sequencing was done on a sample of blood. Source of these receptors: a girl between 10 and 17 years old with multiple sclerosis.

This chain's CDR3 is CASSYTASGGWKETQYF. In DNA form, the CDR3 reads TGTGCCAGCAGTTACACGGCTAGCGGAGGATGGAAGGAGACCCAGTACTTC. V and J are TRBV6-6 and TRBJ2-5; 7 nucleotides agree with TRBD2. Germline trimming cut 2 bases from V and 5 bases from J; bases unmatched to any gene: 14. This CDR3 contains 17 residues. Germline lookup yields CDR1 MNHNY and CDR2 SVGAGI (reference sequence).

J is TRBJ2-1 and V is TRBV7-3, with D maybe TRBD2 (5 bases). Trimming cost V 1 base and J 8 bases, with 18 bases left between them. The CDR3 extends over 16 amino acids. In germline, CDR1 is SGHTA, CDR2 FQGTGA. CDR3 bases: TGTGCCAGCAGCTTAATACGAACTAGACGGGTCGATGAGCAGTTCTTC. Protein sequence: CASSLIRTRRVDEQFF.

CDR3 sequence: CASSNGRVWIPSSYEQYF. CDR3 in DNA: TGTGCCAGCAGCAATGGCCGGGTCTGGATTCCGAGCTCCTACGAGCAGTACTTC. The chain is built from TRBV21-1 and TRBJ2-7; the table names TRBD2, a call not compared with the DNA. TRBV21-1 is an annotated pseudogene. The length of the CDR3 is 18 residues.

The rearrangement links TRBV7-2 to TRBJ2-1, with TRBD2 identical over 12 bases. Per the germline V gene, CDR1 is SGHTA and CDR2 is FQGNSA. The CDR3 contains 18 residues. J was trimmed by 7 bases and V by 1 base; bases with no gene match: 11. The CDR3 here is CASSLVTSGSTTANEQFF. In nucleotides, the CDR3 is TGTGCCAGCAGCTTAGTGACTAGCGGGAGTACTACTGCAAATGAGCAGTTCTTC.

CDR3 in amino acids: CASSLGWAEREQYF. CDR3 nucleotide sequence: TGTGCCAGCAGCTTAGGCTGGGCAGAGAGAGAGCAGTACTTC. V is TRBV7-9 and J is TRBJ2-7; D remains ambiguous. The V gene lost 1 base and the J gene lost 7 bases, with 14 bases spanning the gap. Germline CDR1 and CDR2: SEHNR and FQNEAQ (reference sequence). This CDR3 region has 14 residues.

The chain uses TRBV20-1 and TRBJ2-7; possibly TRBD2 for D (6 bases). V lost 3 bases to trimming and J lost 6 bases, with 12 bases between them. The CDR3 loop spans 12 amino acids. Looked up from germline, CDR1 is DFQATT and CDR2 is SNEGSKA (reference sequence). The CDR3 DNA is TGCAGTGCTAGTCCGCGGGGTGGCGAGCAGTACTTC. Translating gives CSASPRGGEQYF.

V gene TRBV7-9 combines with J gene TRBJ2-4; D uncertain. The DNA end is a closer match to TRBJ2-7, so the J assignment may be wrong. The V gene's germline CDR1 is SEHNR and CDR2 FQNEAQ (reference sequence). This CDR3 comprises 14 residues. The CDR3 bases are TGTGCCAGCAGCTTAGCGTTGTCAGCCTACGAGCAGTACTTC. Translation gives CASSLALSAYEQYF.

The J gene is TRBJ2-1, the V gene TRBV2; tentative D call: TRBD2 (6 bases). Germline CDR1 reads SNHLY; CDR2 reads FYNNEI. The CDR3 spans 16 residues. Trimming cost V 3 bases and J 0 bases, with 12 bases left between them. In DNA form, the CDR3 reads TGTGCCAGCAGTGACGGCGGGATGAGCTCCTACAATGAGCAGTTCTTC. It yields the protein CASSDGGMSSYNEQFF.

The chain is built from TRBV29-1 and TRBJ1-1, with a tentative D call TRBD1 (5 bases). Trimming took 0 bases from V and 3 from J, leaving 14 bases between them. Germline lookup yields CDR1 SQVTM and CDR2 ANQGSEA. This CDR3 contains 15 residues. The CDR3 nucleotides read TGCAGCGTTGAAGATGTAGGGGAAGGCGACACTGAAGCTTTCTTT. It codes for CSVEDVGEGDTEAFF. Full variable domain (missing parts from reference TRBV29-1 and TRBJ1-1): SAVISQKPSRDICQRGTSLTIQCQVDSQVTMMFWYRQQPGQSLTLIATANQGSEATYESGFVIDKFPISRPNLTFSTLTVSNMSPEDSSIYLCSVEDVGEGDTEAFFGQGTRLTVV.

The chain combines TRBV5-1 with TRBJ2-7, with 7 nucleotides matching TRBD1. Per the germline V gene, CDR1 is SGHRS and CDR2 is YFSETQ. The length of the CDR3 is 14 residues. With V trimmed by 7 bases and J by 4 bases, 11 bases remained unmatched. This CDR3 reads CASADREIGYEQYF. CDR3 coding DNA: TGCGCCAGCGCCGACAGGGAGATCGGATACGAGCAGTACTTC.

The V call is TRBV10-3, the J call TRBJ2-3; 9 bases match TRBD2. The CDR3 sequence is 16 residues long. The V gene end was trimmed by 6 bases and the J gene end by 2 bases; junction bases not matched to a gene: 9. The V gene's germline CDR1 is ENHRY and CDR2 SYGVKD. The chain's CDR3 is CAISGPLAGTTDTQYF. CDR3 nucleotides: TGTGCCATCAGCGGGCCGCTAGCGGGAACCACAGATACGCAGTATTTT.

Only a few counts were recorded for this clonotype. The rearrangement joins TRBV18 to TRBJ2-1; D possibly matches TRBD1 or TRBD2 (5 bases each). The CDR3 consists of 14 residues. CDR1 is KGHSH and CDR2 is LQKENI in the germline V gene. The V end lost 2 bases, the J end lost 8 bases, and 13 bases lay between the germline ends. The CDR3 sequence: CASSPMRGRDEQFF. The CDR3, as DNA: TGTGCCAGCTCACCAATGAGGGGTCGGGATGAGCAGTTCTTC.

This clonotype has only a few counts. Here the CDR3 DNA reads TGTGCCGTTGGACATCACCAAGAGACCCAGTACTTC. Amino acid sequence: CAVGHHQETQYF. The chain links TRBV28 to TRBJ2-5, with a weak D call TRBD1 (5 bases). Germline V gene sequence: CDR1 MDHEN, CDR2 SYDVKM. This CDR3 contains 12 residues. Between the trimmed V and J ends, which lost 11 bases and 0 bases, there was a span of 10 bases. Variable domain in full (rest from reference TRBV28 and TRBJ2-5): DVKVTQSSRYLVKRTGEKVFLECVQDMDHENMFWYRQDPGLGLRLIYFSYDVKMKEKGDIPEGYSVSREKKERFSLILESASTNQTSMYLCAVGHHQETQYFGPGTRLLVL.

The rearrangement uses TRBV28 and TRBJ2-7; TRBD2 aligns across 14 bases. CDR3 length equals 16 residues. Germline-derived CDR1 and CDR2 are MDHEN and SYDVKM. The V and J ends lost 3 bases and 7 bases, in that order; junction bases with no gene match: 8. The CDR3 sequence: CASSLGGLAGDNEQYF. For the CDR3, the DNA is TGTGCCAGCAGTTTGGGGGGACTAGCGGGAGACAATGAGCAGTACTTC. The full variable domain, its missing parts supplied by reference TRBV28 and TRBJ2-7, is DVKVTQSSRYLVKRTGEKVFLECVQDMDHENMFWYRQDPGLGLRLIYFSYDVKMKEKGDIPEGYSVSREKKERFSLILESASTNQTSMYLCASSLGGLAGDNEQYFGPGTRLTVT.

The chain links TRBV14 to TRBJ2-7, with D unresolved. Per the germline V gene, CDR1 is SGHDN and CDR2 is FVKESK. The V end lost 1 base, the J end lost 2 bases, and 9 bases lay between the germline ends. The CDR3 runs to 14 residues. CDR3 DNA sequence: TGTGCCAGCAGCCAAGGGGCAGGAACCTACGAGCAGTACTTC. It yields the protein CASSQGAGTYEQYF.

This clonotype was seen a few times. The chain employs TRBV6-6 and TRBJ2-4, with D possibly TRBD1 on 6 matching bases. The CDR3 is made up of 14 amino acids. The ends were cut back, 6 bases at V and 7 bases at J, with 16 bases in the middle. The germline gives CDR1 MNHNY, CDR2 SVGAGI (reference sequence). CDR3 sequence reads: CASRPYRDLNIQYF. The DNA for the CDR3 is TGTGCCAGCAGGCCTTACAGGGATCTGAACATTCAGTACTTC.

This chain joins TRBV7-3 and TRBJ2-1; 7 nucleotides align to TRBD2. Germline CDR1 is SGHTA and CDR2 is FQGTGA. After removal of 1 base from V and 9 bases from J, the junction contained 6 bases not matched to a gene. The CDR3 loop spans 14 amino acids. CDR3 protein: CASSLNGGVGEQFF. DNA of the CDR3: TGTGCCAGCAGCTTAAATGGGGGGGTGGGTGAGCAGTTCTTC. The full variable domain, in which reference TRBV7-3 and TRBJ2-1 provide the parts outside the CDR3, is GAGVSQTPSNKVTEKGKYVELRCDPISGHTALYWYRQSLGQGPEFLIYFQGTGAADDSGLPNDRFFAVRPEGSVSTLKIQRTERGDSAVYLCASSLNGGVGEQFFGPGTRLTVL.

The rearrangement joins TRBV7-3 to TRBJ2-2; 7 nucleotides match TRBD2. The CDR3 totals 16 residues. Germline V lookup: CDR1 SGHTA, CDR2 FQGTGA. Trimming removed 0 bases from V and 4 bases from J; junction bases left unmatched: 5. CDR3 DNA: TGTGCCAGCAGCTTAACGGGCGGGAGTGGCACCGGGGAGCTGTTTTTT. Its translation: CASSLTGGSGTGELFF.